This TCR beta chain was sequenced during a study of cytomegalovirus exposure and HLA in healthy donors. Overall study: When 300 to 400 donors were genotyped, 80% to 90% of them were found to fall in the Caucasian-associated ancestry cluster. General study results and limits: A link between a missense DCLRE1C variant and TCR beta V- and J-gene trimming emerged from a later analysis. Solely CMV serostatus was available to characterize immune exposure. Sequencing likely generated an artifact that appeared as a cluster of highly shared sequence variants.

13 Jbeta primers and 60 Vbeta primers were used for the PCR. Some clones are missing from TCRdb's copy, which holds only in-frame ones; the method was immunoSEQ multiplex PCR. The sample comprises around 140,000 clones, approximately 80% of which are singletons, and roughly 3.7% rests with the top ten. About this clone itself: Its antigen is currently unknown.

The CDR3 contains 15 residues. Germline V CDR1 and CDR2: SGHRS, YFSETQ. Trimming removed 4 bases from V and 1 base from J; junction bases left unmatched: 8. The chain carries TRBV5-1 and TRBJ2-7; 7 bases fit TRBD1. This sequence was found in a male donor in good health and CMV-seronegative. The specimen was PBMCs. The CDR3 reads CASSPQGDSSYEQYF. The CDR3 DNA follows: TGCGCCAGCAGCCCCCAGGGGGACAGTTCCTACGAGCAGTACTTC.